Listed here are 30 T cell receptor beta chains from one sample, sequenced in a study of blood T cell repertoires in COVID-19. Only in-frame clones appear in the TCRdb table, and some are missing; sequencing was by immunoSEQ multiplex PCR. This sample yields 150,000 to 200,000 clones, of which over 70% are seen a single time; approximately 9.9% belongs to the top ten. The sequencing sample was made of PBMCs or T cells enriched from blood (not recorded which). The receptors here all came from a man aged 45 to 65 who had recovered from COVID-19.

The V gene is TRBV6-7, the J gene TRBJ2-2, with 7 bases that match TRBD1. TRBV6-7 is given ORF status, its function remaining uncertain. This CDR3 comprises 15 residues. Trimming cost V 6 bases and J 3 bases; bases outside gene matches: 7. This chain's CDR3 is CASRIDRADTGELFF. In DNA form, the CDR3 reads TGTGCCAGCAGAATCGACAGGGCGGACACCGGGGAGCTGTTTTTT.

This chain links TRBV5-4 with TRBJ1-2; D gene uncertain. CDR3 length: 12 residues. Per the germline V gene, CDR1 is SGHNT and CDR2 is YYREEE (reference sequence). Trimming cost V 4 bases and J 8 bases, with 12 bases left between them. In DNA, the CDR3 is TGTGCCAGCAGCCTAAGTATCGGGGGCTACACCTTC. It codes for CASSLSIGGYTF.

The genes are TRBV16 and TRBJ1-4; tentatively, D is TRBD1 (6 bases). The CDR3 length is 14 residues. Germline assignment: CDR1 KGHSY and CDR2 FQNENV. V gave up 2 bases and J gave up 7 bases, with 11 bases separating them. The CDR3 bases are TGTGCCAGCAGCCAAGACTCCAGGGGTGAAAAACTGTTTTTT. Translated, it gives CASSQDSRGEKLFF.

This clone has just one count. V is TRBV6-5 and J is TRBJ1-6; 7 bases align to TRBD1. Germline values: CDR1 MNHEY, CDR2 SVGAGI. V was clipped by 6 bases and J by 8 bases; unmatched bases: 10. The length of the CDR3 is 15 residues. The CDR3 DNA sequence: TGTGCCAGCAGCAGCCTAGGGGGCCGGGATTCACCCCTCCACTTT. Its translation: CASSSLGGRDSPLHF.

The chain joins TRBV7-3 to TRBJ1-6; TRBD1 matches 7 bases. This CDR3 is 16 amino acids long. The germline V gene encodes CDR1 SGHTA and CDR2 FQGTGA. V trimming: 2 bases; J trimming: 7 bases; junction bases outside the gene matches: 8. The CDR3 DNA is TGTGCCAGCAGCTTATCGGGCCGGGACAGAAATTCACCCCTCCACTTT. This encodes CASSLSGRDRNSPLHF.

This chain uses TRBV4-2 with TRBJ1-5; D gene uncertain. Trimming took 0 bases from V and 7 from J, leaving 10 bases between them. CDR3 length equals 14 residues. Germline assignment: CDR1 LGHNA and CDR2 YNFKEQ. Here the CDR3 DNA reads TGTGCCAGCAGCCAAGATCAGCCGGGGCAGCCCCAGCATTTT. Its protein product is CASSQDQPGQPQHF.

The gene calls are TRBV18 and TRBJ2-7; the match to TRBD2 covers 8 bases. V lost 3 bases and J lost 5; bases outside the gene matches: 6. The CDR3 runs 14 residues. Germline CDR1 is KGHSH and CDR2 is LQKENI. The CDR3 sequence: CASSPSALADEQYF. In DNA, the CDR3 is TGTGCCAGCTCACCTAGTGCACTAGCGGACGAGCAGTACTTC.

The V and J genes are TRBV7-9 and TRBJ2-7, with TRBD2 as a possible D gene (5 bases). This CDR3 has 12 amino acids. CDR1 is SEHNR, CDR2 FQNEAQ, per germline (reference sequence). V lost 7 bases and J 7 bases, leaving 14 bases between the germline ends. This CDR3 reads CASTLAGEEQYF. The CDR3 region has the DNA TGTGCCAGCACCCTAGCCGGAGAAGAGCAGTACTTC.

This clone was counted between two and nine times. The V gene is TRBV4-2, the J gene TRBJ1-5; no clear D. Trimming cost V 8 bases and J 0 bases, with 11 bases left between them. Germline loops: CDR1 LGHNA, CDR2 YNFKEQ. The CDR3 is made up of 14 amino acids. As DNA, the CDR3 is TGTGCCAGCGGGGAGCCATATAGCAATCAGCCCCAGCATTTT. Encoded protein: CASGEPYSNQPQHF.

The J gene is TRBJ1-4, the V gene TRBV30, with 10 bases fitting TRBD1. V dropped 4 bases and J dropped 5; count of bases not matched to a gene: 10. CDR3 length equals 16 residues. CDR1 is GTSNPN and CDR2 is SVGIG in the germline V gene (reference sequence). The CDR3 nucleotides read TGTGCCTGGACCCCGGGACAGGGGATCGTAAATGAAAAACTGTTTTTT. This gives the protein CAWTPGQGIVNEKLFF. The whole variable domain, remainder taken from reference TRBV30 and TRBJ1-4, is SQTIHQWPATLVQPVGSPLSLECTVEGTSNPNLYWYRQAAGRGLQLLFYSVGIGQISSEVPQNLSASRPQDRQFILSSKKLLLSDSGFYLCAWTPGQGIVNEKLFFGSGTQLSVL.

The chain recombines TRBV28 with TRBJ1-1; D might be TRBD1 (5 bases). With 3 bases removed from V and 1 base from J, the gap between germline ends came to 9 bases. The germline V gene encodes CDR1 MDHEN and CDR2 SYDVKM. The CDR3 loop spans 14 amino acids. The CDR3 spells CASSLIGANTEAFF. The DNA for the CDR3 is TGTGCCAGCAGTTTGATTGGGGCGAACACTGAAGCTTTCTTT. Together with reference TRBV28 and TRBJ1-1, the CDR3 gives the full variable domain: DVKVTQSSRYLVKRTGEKVFLECVQDMDHENMFWYRQDPGLGLRLIYFSYDVKMKEKGDIPEGYSVSREKKERFSLILESASTNQTSMYLCASSLIGANTEAFFGQGTRLTVV.

The chain joins TRBV6-1 to TRBJ2-3, with a weak D call TRBD1 (6 bases). CDR1 and CDR2 from the germline V gene are MNHNS and SASEGT. V lost 1 base and J lost 4, with 15 bases in between. The CDR3 length is 16 residues. This chain's CDR3 is CASSEGWGPGADTQYF. As DNA, the CDR3 is TGTGCCAGCAGTGAAGGCTGGGGACCAGGGGCAGATACGCAGTATTTT.

CDR3 region: CASSDRTGGNQPQHF. CDR3 nucleotide sequence: TGTGCCAGCAGCGATCGGACAGGGGGCAATCAGCCCCAGCATTTT. The V call is TRBV7-2, the J call TRBJ1-5; TRBD1 matches 9 bases. Germline trimming cut 5 bases from V and 2 bases from J; bases unmatched to any gene: 4. The CDR3 length is 15 residues. The V gene's germline CDR1 is SGHTA and CDR2 FQGNSA.

V is TRBV2 and J is TRBJ2-5; TRBD1 might be the D (5 bases). The CDR3 runs 15 residues. V lost 8 bases and J lost 1, with 17 bases in between. The germline V gene has CDR1 SNHLY and CDR2 FYNNEI. In nucleotides, the CDR3 is TGTGCCAGCCCGCAAATAGGGGTTACCCAAGAGACCCAGTACTTC. Translated, it gives CASPQIGVTQETQYF.

This chain links TRBV27 with TRBJ1-2; 8 bases fit TRBD1. The CDR3 contains 13 residues. With V trimmed by 4 bases and J by 8 bases, 6 bases remained unmatched. CDR1 and CDR2 from the germline V gene are MNHEY and SMNVEV (reference sequence). This CDR3 reads CASSYQGAGGYTF. The CDR3 DNA follows: TGTGCCAGCAGTTACCAGGGGGCCGGAGGCTACACCTTC.

This clone was seen only once. The genes are TRBV5-4 and TRBJ2-1, with 7 positions matching TRBD1. J gave up 3 bases and V 4 bases, and 10 bases lay outside the gene matches. CDR3 length equals 16 residues. Germline CDR1 and CDR2: SGHNT and YYREEE (reference sequence). The CDR3 sequence is CASSHPGQYDYNEQFF. CDR3 DNA sequence: TGTGCCAGCAGCCACCCGGGACAGTATGACTACAATGAGCAGTTCTTC.

With respect to this clone: The same CDR3 can be traced to other DNA sequences in this sample. The chain links TRBV6-5 to TRBJ2-5, with D possibly TRBD2 on 5 matching bases. This CDR3 is built from 13 residues. Germline loops: CDR1 MNHEY, CDR2 SVGAGI. Trimming took off 7 bases at V and 4 bases at J, with 13 bases between the two ends. The CDR3 coding sequence is TGTGCCAGCACCCTCCAGCGGAGAGAGACCCAGTACTTC. Its protein is CASTLQRRETQYF.

V is TRBV9 and J is TRBJ2-3; 7 nucleotides align to TRBD2. The CDR3 spans 15 residues. Germline V gene data show CDR1 as SGDLS and CDR2 as YYNGEE. Trimming at V came to 4 bases and at J to 2 bases, leaving 7 bases not matched to a gene. The CDR3 protein is CASSPGLGDTDTQYF. Written as DNA, the CDR3 is TGTGCCAGCAGCCCAGGACTAGGCGACACAGATACGCAGTATTTT.

The J gene is TRBJ2-7, the V gene TRBV29-1, with a possible D match to TRBD1 (6 bases). The V and J ends lost 6 bases and 0 bases respectively, with 9 bases between them. CDR3 length: 12 amino acids. The germline V gene encodes CDR1 SQVTM and CDR2 ANQGSEA. The CDR3 DNA sequence: TGCAGCGTCCGGGACAACTCCTACGAGCAGTACTTC. It yields the protein CSVRDNSYEQYF.

This clone appeared a single time. The chain employs TRBV6-4 and TRBJ2-3; 8 bases are shared with TRBD1. Germline V gene lookup returns CDR1 MRHNA and CDR2 SNTAGT. The CDR3 covers 14 residues. The J segment lost 1 base and the V segment lost 9 bases, leaving 6 bases of the junction unmatched. The CDR3 region has the DNA TGTGCCAGTTCCGGGACAGGAGGCACAGATACGCAGTATTTT. As protein: CASSGTGGTDTQYF.

The chain is built from TRBV4-2 and TRBJ2-7; 7 positions agree with TRBD1. The CDR3 has 16 residues. The ends lost 1 base at V and 0 bases at J; junction bases unmatched: 6. In germline, CDR1 is LGHNA, CDR2 YNFKEQ. CDR3 sequence: CASSQASGGYSYEQYF. For the CDR3, the DNA is TGTGCCAGCAGCCAAGCATCAGGGGGTTACTCCTACGAGCAGTACTTC.

The chain links TRBV10-3 to TRBJ2-3; 9 nucleotides match TRBD2. Germline CDR1 and CDR2: ENHRY and SYGVKD. With 5 bases clipped from V and 3 bases from J, the junction kept 3 bases outside the gene matches. This CDR3 spans 14 amino acids. The chain's CDR3 is CAISPAGGTDTQYF. The CDR3, as DNA: TGTGCCATCAGTCCAGCGGGAGGAACAGATACGCAGTATTTT.

The V and J genes are TRBV27 and TRBJ2-1; 7 bases are a match to TRBD2. J was trimmed by 9 bases and V by 2 bases; bases with no gene match: 4. The CDR3 has 13 amino acids. CDR1 is MNHEY and CDR2 is SMNVEV in the germline V gene (reference sequence). The CDR3 reads CASSLTSVSEQFF. The CDR3 DNA follows: TGTGCCAGCAGTTTAACTAGCGTTAGTGAGCAGTTCTTC.

This clone was seen a single time. V is TRBV20-1 and J is TRBJ2-5; D gene ambiguous. The V and J ends lost 7 bases and 3 bases respectively, with 9 bases between them. This CDR3 spans 11 amino acids. Looked up from germline, CDR1 is DFQATT and CDR2 is SNEGSKA (reference sequence). As DNA, the CDR3 is TGCAGTGGTAGCCACAAAGAGACCCAGTACTTC. It translates to CSGSHKETQYF.

This chain joins TRBV11-2 and TRBJ2-5, with 13 positions matching TRBD2. The CDR3 runs 16 residues. Germline V gene lookup returns CDR1 SGHAT and CDR2 FQNNGV. After removal of 1 base from V and 5 bases from J, the junction contained 4 bases not matched to a gene. CDR3 in amino acids: CASSLGTSGGYETQYF. The CDR3 region has the DNA TGTGCCAGCAGCTTAGGGACTAGCGGGGGATACGAGACCCAGTACTTC.

This clone has more than one count but fewer than ten. The J gene is TRBJ2-7, the V gene TRBV29-1; tentative D call: TRBD1 (8 bases). The CDR3 extends over 14 amino acids. Between the trimmed V and J ends, which lost 5 bases and 4 bases, there was a span of 18 bases. The V gene's germline CDR1 is SQVTM and CDR2 ANQGSEA. This CDR3 is CSVRLDRGGYEQYF. The DNA for the CDR3 is TGCAGCGTTCGCCTCGACAGGGGAGGGTACGAGCAGTACTTC.

V is TRBV28 and J is TRBJ2-5, with TRBD1 matching 8 bases. The V segment lost 7 bases and the J segment 5 bases; nucleotides outside the gene matches: 3. Per germline, CDR1 MDHEN and CDR2 SYDVKM. CDR3 length: 12 residues. The CDR3 region is CASTDREETQYF. CDR3 DNA: TGTGCCAGCACGGACAGGGAGGAGACCCAGTACTTC.

This chain's CDR3 is CASRLTSGGYYNEQFF. The CDR3 bases are TGTGCCAGCAGGCTCACCTCCGGAGGATACTACAATGAGCAGTTCTTC. This rearrangement joins TRBV27 to TRBJ2-1; TRBD2 might be the D (5 bases). Between the trimmed V and J ends, which lost 6 bases and 3 bases, there was a span of 18 bases. Germline values: CDR1 MNHEY, CDR2 SMNVEV (reference sequence). The CDR3 length is 16 residues.

The CDR3 loop is CASSLLAGGGNEQFF. The CDR3 DNA sequence: TGTGCCAGCAGCCTTCTAGCGGGAGGTGGAAATGAGCAGTTCTTC. The chain couples TRBV28 to TRBJ2-1, with 11 bases fitting TRBD2. Germline values: CDR1 MDHEN, CDR2 SYDVKM. CDR3 length equals 15 residues. Germline trimming cut 6 bases from V and 7 bases from J; bases unmatched to any gene: 8.

This clone was picked up a small number of times. The chain links TRBV24-1 to TRBJ2-7; D may be TRBD1 (6 bases). CDR1 is KGHDR and CDR2 is SFDVKD in the germline V gene. CDR3 length: 14 amino acids. Trimming removed 3 bases at V and 4 bases at J, with 12 bases between. CDR3 nucleotides: TGTGCCACCAGTGATCCAACCCAGGGGTACGAGCAGTACTTC. Amino acid sequence: CATSDPTQGYEQYF.